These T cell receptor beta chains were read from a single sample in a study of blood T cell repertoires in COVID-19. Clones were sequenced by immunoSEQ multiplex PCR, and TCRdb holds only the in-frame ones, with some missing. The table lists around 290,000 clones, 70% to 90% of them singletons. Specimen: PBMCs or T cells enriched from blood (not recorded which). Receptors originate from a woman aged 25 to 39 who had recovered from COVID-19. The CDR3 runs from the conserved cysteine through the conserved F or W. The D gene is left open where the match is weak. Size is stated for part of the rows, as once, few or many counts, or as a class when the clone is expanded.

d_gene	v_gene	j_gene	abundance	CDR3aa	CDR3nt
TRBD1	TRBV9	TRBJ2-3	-	CASSVEGQGADTQYF	TGTGCCAGCAGCGTAGAAGGACAGGGCGCAGATACGCAGTATTTT
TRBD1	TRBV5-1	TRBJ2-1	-	CASQTGGNEQFF	TGCGCCAGCCAAACAGGGGGCAATGAGCAGTTCTTC
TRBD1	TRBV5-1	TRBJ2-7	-	CASSPPGQFYEQYF	TGCGCCAGCAGCCCACCGGGACAGTTTTACGAGCAGTACTTC
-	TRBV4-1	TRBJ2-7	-	CASSQGRVREQYF	TGCGCCAGCAGCCAAGGCAGGGTGAGAGAGCAGTACTTC
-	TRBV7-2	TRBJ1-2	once	CASTIRGGAGGYTF	TGTGCCAGCACCATCCGAGGGGGGGCGGGAGGCTACACCTTC
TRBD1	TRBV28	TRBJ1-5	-	CASSSQTINRGGNQPQHF	TGTGCCAGCAGTTCACAGACCATAAACAGGGGTGGCAATCAGCCCCAGCATTTT
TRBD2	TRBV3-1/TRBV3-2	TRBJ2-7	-	CASSQGLAGIYEQYF	TGTGCCAGCAGCCAAGGACTAGCGGGAATCTACGAGCAGTACTTC
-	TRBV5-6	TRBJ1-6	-	CASSLAPQGSSPLHF	TGTGCCAGCAGCTTGGCCCCACAGGGATCTTCACCCCTCCACTTT
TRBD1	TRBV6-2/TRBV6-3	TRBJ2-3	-	CASSTGTGWLDTQYF	TGTGCCAGCAGCACCGGGACAGGGTGGTTAGATACGCAGTATTTT
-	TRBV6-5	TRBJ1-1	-	CASSRAEGTEAFF	TGTGCCAGCAGTAGAGCAGAGGGCACTGAAGCTTTCTTT
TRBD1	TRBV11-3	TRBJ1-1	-	CASSAQQGIGAFF	TGTGCCAGCAGCGCCCAACAGGGGATTGGAGCTTTCTTT